A single sample is the source of the 19 T cell receptor beta chains below, sequenced in a study of blood T cell repertoires in COVID-19. Only in-frame clones appear in the TCRdb table, and some are missing; sequencing was by immunoSEQ multiplex PCR. Of some 130,000 clones listed, around 80% are singletons. The source material was peripheral blood. Receptors were obtained from a man between 65 and 85 years old with acute or convalescent COVID-19.

This chain joins TRBV19 and TRBJ1-5; possibly TRBD1 for D (6 bases). The CDR3 covers 15 residues. Germline V gives CDR1 LNHDA, CDR2 SQIVND (reference sequence). V was cut by 7 bases and J by 3 bases, with 16 bases left in between. CDR3 bases: TGTGCCAGTAACACTTGGACAGTTTTCAATCAGCCCCAGCATTTT. Translation: CASNTWTVFNQPQHF.

The V gene is TRBV6-1, the J gene TRBJ1-3; TRBD1 is a possible D gene (5 bases). Germline assignment: CDR1 MNHNS and CDR2 SASEGT. Trimming shortened V by 0 bases and J by 4 bases, and 13 bases separated the two germline ends. The CDR3 consists of 16 residues. The CDR3 here is CASSEAGRGVGNTIYF. The CDR3, as DNA: TGTGCCAGCAGTGAAGCCGGGAGAGGGGTCGGAAACACCATATATTTT.

This clone occurred a few times. The chain couples TRBV24-1 to TRBJ1-1; D is undetermined. The V gene's germline CDR1 is KGHDR and CDR2 SFDVKD. The germline V and J ends were trimmed by 0 bases and 7 bases, with 5 bases remaining between them. There are 12 residues in the CDR3. CDR3 residues: CATSDLYGEAFF. CDR3 nucleotides: TGTGCCACCAGTGATTTGTACGGTGAAGCTTTCTTT.

The chain links TRBV6-1 to TRBJ1-1, with D unclear. This CDR3 has 12 residues. Trimming left V 6 bases short and J 10 bases short, with 15 bases between. Looked up from germline, CDR1 is MNHNS and CDR2 is SASEGT. Written as DNA, the CDR3 is TGTGCCAGCAGCCGCGATCGGGGAGGAGCTTTCTTT. Translating it yields CASSRDRGGAFF.

Turning to this clone: Other DNA sequences from this sample encode an identical CDR3 as well. The gene calls are TRBV10-3 and TRBJ2-1, with 7 bases aligning to TRBD2. The CDR3 is made up of 15 amino acids. The junction had 6 bases not matched to a gene; V was cut back by 3 bases and J by 4 bases. CDR1 and CDR2 (germline): ENHRY, SYGVKD. The CDR3 loop reads CAISDPGGLYNEQFF. DNA of the CDR3: TGTGCCATCAGTGATCCGGGGGGTCTTTACAATGAGCAGTTCTTC.

This clone showed up just a few times. The chain combines TRBV23-1 with TRBJ2-7; 8 bases line up with TRBD2. TRBV23-1 is an ORF, and what it does is uncertain. Trimming at V came to 3 bases and at J to 1 base, leaving 11 bases not matched to a gene. The CDR3 sequence is 17 residues long. The CDR3 is CASSHSSVAGGSYEQYF. In DNA, the CDR3 is TGCGCCAGCAGTCACTCTTCCGTCGCGGGGGGTTCCTACGAGCAGTACTTC.

V and J are TRBV5-1 and TRBJ2-6; D is ambiguous. Trimming removed 6 bases at V and 0 bases at J, with 10 bases between. Germline CDR1 is SGHRS and CDR2 is YFSETQ. The CDR3 is 15 amino acids. In DNA, the CDR3 is TGCGCCAGCACCCCCCTTATCTCTGGGGCCAACGTCCTGACTTTC. Encoded protein: CASTPLISGANVLTF.

J is TRBJ2-7 and V is TRBV14, with D possibly TRBD1 on 6 matching bases. Per germline, CDR1 SGHDN and CDR2 FVKESK. The V gene lost 2 bases and the J gene lost 2 bases, with 13 bases spanning the gap. The CDR3 contains 15 residues. CDR3 in amino acids: CASSQLGTKTYEQYF. CDR3 DNA sequence: TGTGCCAGCAGCCAACTCGGGACAAAGACCTACGAGCAGTACTTC.

The rearrangement joins TRBV19 to TRBJ1-3; weak D call: TRBD1 (5 bases). The CDR3 contains 15 residues. Trimming took off 3 bases at V and 0 bases at J, with 9 bases between the two ends. Germline V gene lookup returns CDR1 LNHDA and CDR2 SQIVND (reference sequence). In DNA, the CDR3 is TGTGCCAGTAGTATCGGGACTGCCTCTGGAAACACCATATATTTT. It specifies CASSIGTASGNTIYF.

The CDR3 region has the DNA TGTGCCAGCAGCGCCCCGGGCACAGATACGCAGTATTTT. This gives the protein CASSAPGTDTQYF. The V gene is TRBV9, the J gene TRBJ2-3; D gene ambiguous. Germline CDR1 is SGDLS and CDR2 is YYNGEE. This CDR3 contains 13 residues. Trimming removed 3 bases from V and 1 base from J, with 6 bases in between.

V and J are TRBV3-1 (or the pseudogene TRBV3-2) and TRBJ2-2; the match to TRBD2 covers 14 bases. The V and J ends lost 4 bases and 2 bases, in that order; junction bases with no gene match: 6. Germline V gene data show CDR1 as LGHDT and CDR2 as YNNKEL (reference sequence). The CDR3 has 18 amino acids. Here the CDR3 DNA reads TGTGCCAGCAGCCGTACCGGGACTAGCGGGGGAAACACCGGGGAGCTGTTTTTT. It yields the protein CASSRTGTSGGNTGELFF.

The gene calls are TRBV5-3 and TRBJ2-7; D gene unclear. TRBV5-3 is an open reading frame, and its role is uncertain. V was shortened by 4 bases and J by 2 bases, with 7 bases between the two germline ends. The CDR3 has 12 residues. The CDR3 DNA follows: TGTGCCAGAAGCGCCCGGGCCTACGAGCAGTACTTC. Translated, it gives CARSARAYEQYF.

This clone has just one count. The chain links TRBV28 to TRBJ1-2; D possibly corresponds to TRBD1 (5 bases). The CDR3 is made up of 13 amino acids. The germline V gene encodes CDR1 MDHEN and CDR2 SYDVKM. V gave up 1 base and J gave up 8 bases, with 11 bases separating them. The CDR3 region has the DNA TGTGCCAGCAGTTTATCCGGGGGGAGGGGCTACACCTTC. This gives the protein CASSLSGGRGYTF.

The chain links TRBV19 to TRBJ2-3; D possibly corresponds to TRBD2 (6 bases). V lost 5 bases, J lost 1 base, and 16 bases lay in between. The V gene's germline CDR1 is LNHDA and CDR2 SQIVND (reference sequence). The CDR3 extends over 16 amino acids. The CDR3 sequence: CASSSRGSFGTDTQYF. The DNA for the CDR3 is TGTGCCAGTAGTTCTCGGGGGTCCTTTGGCACAGATACGCAGTATTTT.

This chain uses TRBV27 with TRBJ1-5; tentative D call: TRBD1 (6 bases). From germline, CDR1 is MNHEY and CDR2 SMNVEV (reference sequence). V lost 4 bases and J 2 bases, leaving 9 bases between the germline ends. This CDR3 spans 14 amino acids. This chain's CDR3 is CASSWGRGNQPQHF. As DNA, the CDR3 is TGTGCCAGCAGTTGGGGGCGGGGCAATCAGCCCCAGCATTTT.

Comments on this clone: Distinct nucleotide sequences in the sample also encode this CDR3. V is TRBV12-3 or TRBV12-4 and J is TRBJ1-2; tentative D call: TRBD1 (5 bases). There are 13 residues in the CDR3. The V gene lost 2 bases and the J gene lost 4 bases, with 8 bases spanning the gap. The CDR3 spells CASSLSGGYGYTF. For the CDR3, the DNA is TGTGCCAGCAGTTTAAGCGGGGGCTATGGCTACACCTTC.

This clone appeared once. The chain recombines TRBV4-1 with TRBJ1-3; D not resolved. V was cut by 1 base and J by 1 base, with 11 bases left in between. The CDR3 spans 16 residues. Germline loops: CDR1 MGHRA, CDR2 YSYEKL. This CDR3 is CASSQVGGGSGNTIYF. CDR3 DNA sequence: TGCGCCAGCAGCCAAGTGGGTGGAGGGTCTGGAAACACCATATATTTT.

This chain joins TRBV3-1 (or the pseudogene TRBV3-2) and TRBJ2-2; 8 bases line up with TRBD2. In germline, CDR1 is LGHDT, CDR2 YNNKEL (reference sequence). The CDR3 is 17 residues long. Trimming took 4 bases from V and 0 from J; bases not matched to a gene: 7. For the CDR3, the DNA is TGTGCCAGCAGCCCCAATTTAGCGGGGCCGAACACCGGGGAGCTGTTTTTT. This translates into CASSPNLAGPNTGELFF.

The CDR3 protein is CASSVAGDSNQPQHF. The CDR3 coding sequence is TGTGCCAGCAGTGTGGCCGGGGATAGCAATCAGCCCCAGCATTTT. The chain combines TRBV2 with TRBJ1-5; no reliable D call. The germline gives CDR1 SNHLY, CDR2 FYNNEI. The ends were cut back, 4 bases at V and 0 bases at J, with 10 bases in the middle. The CDR3 is 15 amino acids. Full variable domain (rest looked up from reference TRBV2 and TRBJ1-5): EPEVTQTPSHQVTQMGQEVILRCVPISNHLYFYWYRQILGQKVEFLVSFYNNEISEKSEIFDDQFSVERPDGSNFTLKIRSTKLEDSAMYFCASSVAGDSNQPQHFGDGTRLSIL.